These 19 T cell receptor beta chains originate from one sample sequenced in a study of blood T cell repertoires in COVID-19. Clones were read by immunoSEQ multiplex PCR, and TCRdb kept only the in-frame ones, dropping some. Counted here are fewer than 80,000 clones, 79% occurring once; the ten biggest clones make up about 5%. The sequenced sample consisted of peripheral blood. These receptors were collected from a woman over 75 with active or convalescent COVID-19.

The gene calls are TRBV5-4 and TRBJ1-2, with D possibly TRBD1 on 6 matching bases. Germline CDR1 reads SGHNT; CDR2 reads YYREEE (reference sequence). The V gene lost 4 bases and the J gene lost 4 bases, with 20 bases spanning the gap. The CDR3 consists of 16 residues. The DNA for the CDR3 is TGTGCCAGCAGCATACAGGGAGGGCAGCGGGGCTATGGCTACACCTTC. It yields the protein CASSIQGGQRGYGYTF.

The chain employs TRBV24-1 and TRBJ2-4; D is perhaps TRBD2 (7 bases). The CDR3 contains 15 residues. Trimming cost V 5 bases and J 6 bases, with 16 bases left between them. Germline values: CDR1 KGHDR, CDR2 SFDVKD. The CDR3 here is CATSAGEGRGNIQYF. CDR3 DNA sequence: TGTGCCACCAGTGCAGGGGAGGGCCGGGGAAACATTCAGTACTTC.

The chain uses TRBV14 and TRBJ2-3; D uncertain. Germline assignment: CDR1 SGHDN and CDR2 FVKESK. CDR3 length: 13 amino acids. Trimming pared 0 bases from V and 4 bases from J, leaving 5 bases between. This CDR3 is CASSQDTPDTQYF. The DNA for the CDR3 is TGTGCCAGCAGCCAAGATACTCCAGATACGCAGTATTTT.

The rearrangement uses TRBV5-1 and TRBJ1-5; TRBD1 is a possible D gene (6 bases). This CDR3 has 14 residues. CDR1 is SGHRS, CDR2 YFSETQ, per germline. Trimming left V 4 bases short and J 10 bases short, with 18 bases between. The CDR3 DNA reads as TGCGCCAGCAGCCCTGGACAGACTGAAGGCCCCCAGCATTTT. Its translation is CASSPGQTEGPQHF.

This clone showed up just once. The CDR3 nucleotides read TGTGCCAGCAGTATGGCAGGGGGCTCAAAACTGTTTTTT. This encodes CASSMAGGSKLFF. This chain connects TRBV2 to TRBJ1-4; 8 nucleotides line up with TRBD1. After removal of 5 bases from V and 10 bases from J, the junction contained 6 bases not matched to a gene. This CDR3 has 13 amino acids. Germline CDR1 SNHLY, CDR2 FYNNEI.

This clone was recorded once. The rearrangement joins TRBV5-4 to TRBJ2-5; 9 bases agree with TRBD2. The CDR3 is made up of 16 amino acids. With V trimmed by 1 base and J by 2 bases, 6 bases remained unmatched. Germline-derived CDR1 and CDR2 are SGHNT and YYREEE (reference sequence). In DNA, the CDR3 is TGTGCCAGCAGCTTGAGGCGCGGGGGGGATCAAGAGACCCAGTACTTC. Amino acids: CASSLRRGGDQETQYF.

The rearrangement uses TRBV6-2 or TRBV6-3 and TRBJ2-1; TRBD2 matches 12 bases. The CDR3 consists of 16 residues. Trimming took 2 bases from V and 5 from J; bases not matched to a gene: 4. CDR1 and CDR2 from the germline V gene are MNHEY and SVGEGT. Here the CDR3 DNA reads TGTGCCAGCAGTTACGAACTAGCGGGGGGAAACAATGAGCAGTTCTTC. The encoded protein is CASSYELAGGNNEQFF.

The CDR3 bases are TGTGCCAGCAGCTTCATACTAGTCAGGGGTACCGGGGAGCTGTTTTTT. Its protein is CASSFILVRGTGELFF. V and J are TRBV7-9 and TRBJ2-2, with a weak D call TRBD1 (6 bases). This CDR3 contains 16 residues. Per the germline V gene, CDR1 is SEHNR and CDR2 is FQNEAQ (reference sequence). The V and J ends lost 3 bases and 5 bases respectively, with 16 bases between them.

The chain carries TRBV18 and TRBJ2-5; TRBD2 is a possible D gene (6 bases). The germline V and J ends were trimmed by 5 bases and 0 bases, with 16 bases remaining between them. The CDR3 loop spans 16 amino acids. CDR1 and CDR2 (germline): KGHSH, LQKENI. The DNA for the CDR3 is TGTGCCAGCTCAGGCCGGGGGACTGCGCACCAAGAGACCCAGTACTTC. Protein product: CASSGRGTAHQETQYF.

V usage is TRBV19 and J usage is TRBJ1-5; 7 bases map to TRBD1. The germline gives CDR1 LNHDA, CDR2 SQIVND (reference sequence). This CDR3 is 13 amino acids long. The V gene end was trimmed by 6 bases and the J gene end by 11 bases; junction bases not matched to a gene: 10. CDR3 region: CASRMDRLGAQHF. The CDR3 nucleotides read TGTGCCAGTAGGATGGACAGGCTGGGGGCCCAGCATTTT. Full variable domain (remainder filled in from reference TRBV19 and TRBJ1-5): DGGITQSPKYLFRKEGQNVTLSCEQNLNHDAMYWYRQDPGQGLRLIYYSQIVNDFQKGDIAEGYSVSREKKESFPLTVTSAQKNPTAFYLCASRMDRLGAQHFGDGTRLSIL.

In this sample, this clone turned up a few times. The chain carries TRBV30 and TRBJ2-7, with D maybe TRBD1 (6 bases). Germline values: CDR1 GTSNPN, CDR2 SVGIG (reference sequence). The CDR3 loop spans 11 amino acids. Trimming left V 3 bases short and J 12 bases short, with 15 bases between. CDR3 bases: TGTGCCTGGAGCCAGGGGTCAGTACGGTACTTC. Its translation is CAWSQGSVRYF.

The chain couples TRBV7-3 to TRBJ2-2; 12 bases fit TRBD1. Trimming at V came to 2 bases and at J to 2 bases, leaving 3 bases not matched to a gene. CDR3 size: 17 residues. Germline-derived CDR1 and CDR2 are SGHTA and FQGTGA. This CDR3 reads CASSLQGTGGNTGELFF. The CDR3, as DNA: TGTGCCAGCAGCTTACAGGGGACAGGGGGCAACACCGGGGAGCTGTTTTTT.

The chain joins TRBV7-9 to TRBJ1-5; D possibly corresponds to TRBD1 (5 bases). The germline V and J ends were trimmed by 1 base and 2 bases, with 15 bases remaining between them. The CDR3 covers 17 residues. Germline loops: CDR1 SEHNR, CDR2 FQNEAQ (reference sequence). CDR3 amino acids: CASSLDPGGYGNQPQHF. CDR3 in DNA: TGTGCCAGCAGCTTAGACCCTGGGGGGTACGGCAATCAGCCCCAGCATTTT.

The CDR3 DNA is TGTGCCAGTAGTGTCCGGGACAGGGGATCCCATGGCTACACCTTC. This sequence encodes CASSVRDRGSHGYTF. This chain connects TRBV19 to TRBJ1-2; 10 bases are a match to TRBD1. The germline gives CDR1 LNHDA, CDR2 SQIVND (reference sequence). Losses at the gene ends were 5 bases for V and 6 bases for J; bases not matched to a gene: 9. The CDR3 runs to 15 residues.

This chain uses TRBV4-1 with TRBJ2-5; 7 bases are shared with TRBD2. Germline CDR1 MGHRA, CDR2 YSYEKL. V dropped 1 base and J dropped 5; count of bases not matched to a gene: 7. The CDR3 covers 15 residues. The CDR3 DNA follows: TGCGCCAGCAGCCAAGTTGCTAAGGGAGGGGAGACCCAGTACTTC. It translates to CASSQVAKGGETQYF.

This chain connects TRBV3-1 (or the pseudogene TRBV3-2) to TRBJ1-5; D call uncertain. Germline V CDR1 and CDR2: LGHDT, YNNKEL (reference sequence). The ends were cut back, 1 base at V and 7 bases at J, with 8 bases in the middle. This CDR3 spans 13 amino acids. In DNA form, the CDR3 reads TGTGCCAGCAGCCAAGTCGCGTCGCAGCCCCAGCATTTT. Translating gives CASSQVASQPQHF.

The chain has TRBV2 and TRBJ1-4, with TRBD1 matching over 10 bases. CDR3 length equals 15 residues. The junction had 8 bases not matched to a gene; V was cut back by 6 bases and J by 7 bases. Germline V gene sequence: CDR1 SNHLY, CDR2 FYNNEI. CDR3: CASSPPGQGREKLFF. For the CDR3, the DNA is TGTGCCAGCAGCCCACCGGGACAGGGGCGTGAAAAACTGTTTTTT. Full variable domain (remainder filled in from reference TRBV2 and TRBJ1-4): EPEVTQTPSHQVTQMGQEVILRCVPISNHLYFYWYRQILGQKVEFLVSFYNNEISEKSEIFDDQFSVERPDGSNFTLKIRSTKLEDSAMYFCASSPPGQGREKLFFGSGTQLSVL.

The count of this clone is one. This chain links TRBV9 with TRBJ1-3; TRBD1 might be the D (6 bases). Between the trimmed V and J ends, which lost 0 bases and 4 bases, there was a span of 11 bases. The CDR3 is 15 amino acids. Germline loops: CDR1 SGDLS, CDR2 YYNGEE. The CDR3 region is CASSVGSGEGNTIYF. CDR3 bases: TGTGCCAGCAGCGTAGGTTCAGGGGAGGGAAACACCATATATTTT.

The sample holds a few counts of this clone. This chain uses TRBV7-2 with TRBJ2-1; 8 bases are shared with TRBD2. Germline lookup yields CDR1 SGHTA and CDR2 FQGNSA. The CDR3 is made up of 18 amino acids. V was clipped by 0 bases and J by 0 bases; unmatched bases: 7. The CDR3 loop reads CASSLAGIAGISYNEQFF. Written as DNA, the CDR3 is TGTGCCAGCAGCTTAGCGGGGATAGCGGGGATCTCCTACAATGAGCAGTTCTTC.